Described below is a single T cell receptor beta chain sequence and its context. The sample belongs to a study of cytomegalovirus exposure and HLA in healthy donors. This CDR3 contains 15 residues. Looked up from germline, CDR1 is SGHAT and CDR2 is FQDESV (reference sequence). Trimming pared 1 base from V and 5 bases from J, leaving 15 bases between. This PCR relied on a set of 60 Vbeta primers and 13 Jbeta primers. Sequencing used immunoSEQ multiplex PCR; TCRdb keeps in-frame clones, though not all of them. The sample yields fewer than 200,000 clones, about three quarters seen once. The sequenced sample consisted of PBMCs. V usage is TRBV11-1 and J usage is TRBJ2-7; maybe TRBD1 (6 bases). The receptor was derived from a female donor in good health and CMV-seronegative. The CDR3 loop reads CASSLGRTRDNEQYF. In DNA form, the CDR3 reads TGTGCCAGCAGCTTAGGCAGGACAAGGGACAACGAGCAGTACTTC.